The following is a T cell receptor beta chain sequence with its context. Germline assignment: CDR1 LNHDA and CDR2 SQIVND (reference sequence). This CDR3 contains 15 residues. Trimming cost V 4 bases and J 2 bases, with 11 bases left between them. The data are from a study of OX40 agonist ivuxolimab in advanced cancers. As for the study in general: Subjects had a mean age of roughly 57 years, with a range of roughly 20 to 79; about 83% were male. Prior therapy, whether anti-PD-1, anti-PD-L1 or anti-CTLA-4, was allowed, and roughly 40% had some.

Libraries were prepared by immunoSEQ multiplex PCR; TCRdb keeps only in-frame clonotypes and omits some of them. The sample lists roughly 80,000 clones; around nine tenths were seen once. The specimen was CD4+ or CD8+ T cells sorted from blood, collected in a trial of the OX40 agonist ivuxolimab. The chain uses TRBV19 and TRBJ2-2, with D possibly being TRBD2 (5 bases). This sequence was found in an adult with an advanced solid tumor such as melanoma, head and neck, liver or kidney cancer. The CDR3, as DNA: TGTGCCAGTAGTACTTCCCCGGGAAACACCGGGGAGCTGTTTTTT. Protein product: CASSTSPGNTGELFF.